These T cell receptor beta chains were read from a single sample in a study of blood T cell repertoires in COVID-19. Libraries were prepared by immunoSEQ multiplex PCR; TCRdb keeps only in-frame clonotypes and omits some of them. The sample records about 220,000 clones, more than 75% being singletons. Sample: peripheral blood. These receptors were collected from a middle-aged man who had recovered from COVID-19. Both conserved end residues are part of each CDR3. A D gene is named only where the DNA matches it firmly. A row's size may be missing; if present it is once, few, many or a size class.

clone size,V gene,D gene,J gene,CDR3 protein,CDR3 DNA
NA,TRBV6-5,NA,TRBJ1-5,CASSYSRGSNQPQHF,TGTGCCAGCAGTTACTCTCGGGGGAGCAATCAGCCCCAGCATTTT
NA,TRBV18,NA,TRBJ1-1,CASSPREGAFF,TGTGCCAGCTCACCTCGGGAGGGTGCCTTCTTT
NA,TRBV6-1,NA,TRBJ2-7,CASSELREAYEQYF,TGTGCCAGCAGTGAATTGAGGGAAGCCTACGAGCAGTACTTC
NA,TRBV7-2,NA,TRBJ2-2,CASSLALRTGELFF,TGTGCCAGCAGCTTAGCTTTGCGAACCGGGGAGCTGTTTTTT
NA,TRBV28,TRBD1,TRBJ2-1,CASSHRGPSYNEQFF,TGTGCCAGCAGTCACAGGGGACCATCCTACAATGAGCAGTTCTTC
NA,TRBV2,NA,TRBJ2-7,CASRLGWGPSYEQYF,TGTGCCAGCAGGTTAGGCTGGGGGCCTTCCTACGAGCAGTACTTC
NA,TRBV2,TRBD1,TRBJ1-5,CASKGETGAVVQPQHF,TGTGCCAGCAAGGGGGAGACAGGGGCAGTAGTTCAGCCCCAGCATTTT
NA,TRBV6-5,NA,TRBJ2-7,CASSNRLQGAYEQYF,TGTGCCAGCAGCAACCGGCTACAGGGAGCCTACGAGCAGTACTTC
NA,TRBV18,TRBD1,TRBJ2-1,CASSGDRVSSYNEQFF,TGTGCCAGCTCAGGGGACAGGGTTAGCTCCTACAATGAGCAGTTCTTC
NA,TRBV11-3,TRBD1,TRBJ2-2,CASSYTGGVNTGELFF,TGTGCCAGCAGCTACACAGGGGGCGTTAACACCGGGGAGCTGTTTTTT
NA,TRBV19,TRBD2,TRBJ2-1,CASSALAGSSYNEQFF,TGTGCCAGTAGTGCCCTAGCGGGTAGCTCCTACAATGAGCAGTTCTTC
NA,TRBV5-6,NA,TRBJ1-4,CASSPRVNEKLFF,TGTGCCAGCAGCCCTCGGGTGAATGAAAAACTGTTTTTT
NA,TRBV30,TRBD1,TRBJ1-4,CASTGGFEKLFF,TGTGCCTCTACAGGGGGCTTTGAAAAACTGTTTTTT
NA,TRBV28,NA,TRBJ1-4,CASSPTRGSNEKLFF,TGTGCCAGCAGTCCCACCCGGGGATCTAATGAAAAACTGTTTTTT
NA,TRBV5-1,NA,TRBJ2-7,CASSLDSTYEQYF,TGCGCCAGCAGCTTGGATAGTACCTACGAGCAGTACTTC
NA,TRBV4-1,TRBD2,TRBJ2-4,CASRSGTSETKNIQYF,TGCGCCAGCAGGTCCGGGACTAGCGAGACCAAAAACATTCAGTACTTC
NA,TRBV27,TRBD2,TRBJ2-7,CASSLKGSGKYEQYF,TGTGCCAGCAGTTTAAAAGGTAGCGGGAAATACGAGCAGTACTTC
NA,TRBV24-1,TRBD1,TRBJ2-1,CATSDYRGRQDEQFF,TGTGCCACCAGTGATTACAGGGGGCGGCAGGATGAGCAGTTCTTC
few,TRBV28,NA,TRBJ1-3,CASEAQAPLNTIYF,TGTGCCAGCGAGGCACAAGCTCCCTTGAACACCATATATTTT
NA,TRBV7-2,TRBD2,TRBJ2-1,CASSLGSGANNEQFF,TGTGCCAGCAGCTTAGGTAGCGGGGCCAACAATGAGCAGTTCTTC
once,TRBV4-1,TRBD2,TRBJ2-7,CASSQGDSGVSYEQYF,TGCGCCAGCAGCCAAGGGGATAGCGGGGTTTCCTACGAGCAGTACTTC
NA,TRBV18,TRBD2,TRBJ2-3,CASSPRIAGDTDTQYF,TGTGCCAGCTCACCACGAATAGCGGGAGATACAGATACGCAGTATTTT
few,TRBV19,NA,TRBJ2-2,CASSMDGWEDTGELFF,TGTGCCAGTAGTATGGACGGCTGGGAGGACACCGGGGAGCTGTTTTTT